A selection of T cell receptor beta chains follows, all from one sample in a study of T cells in Graves' hyperthyroidism and ophthalmopathy. MiXCR was run by TCRdb on the multiplex PCR reads, yielding one entry per CDR3 protein. The sample holds around 200,000 distinct CDR3 sequences, 18% seen once. The specimen was blood. The source of these receptors is a man aged 35 to 55 with Graves' hyperthyroidism. CDR3s include the opening cysteine and the closing phenylalanine or tryptophan. A D gene is named only where the DNA matches it firmly. Expanded clones are given a class, and other clones once, few, many or no size at all.

j_call: TRBJ2-7
v_call: TRBV5-8
d_call: TRBD2
clone_size: many
cdr3_nt: TGTGCCAGCAGCTCCCCGGGAGGGGCCTACGAGCAGTACTTC
cdr3_aa: CASSSPGGAYEQYF

j_call: TRBJ1-3
v_call: TRBV14
d_call: -
clone_size: few
cdr3_nt: TGTGCCAGCAGCCTTGTCGGAAACACCATATATTTT
cdr3_aa: CASSLVGNTIYF

j_call: TRBJ2-6
v_call: TRBV6-2/TRBV6-3
d_call: -
clone_size: many
cdr3_nt: TGTGCCAGCAGTTACGTCCGCTCTGGGGCCAACGTCCTGACTTTC
cdr3_aa: CASSYVRSGANVLTF

j_call: TRBJ2-2
v_call: TRBV20-1
d_call: TRBD2
clone_size: many
cdr3_nt: TGCAGTGCTAACATTGGGGCTAGCGGGGGGGCCTCCGGGGAGCTGTTTTTT
cdr3_aa: CSANIGASGGASGELFF

j_call: TRBJ2-7
v_call: TRBV28
d_call: TRBD2
clone_size: -
cdr3_nt: TGTGCCAGCAGTTTTTTGGGACTAGCGTACGAGCAGTACTTC
cdr3_aa: CASSFLGLAYEQYF

j_call: TRBJ1-6
v_call: TRBV5-5
d_call: -
clone_size: -
cdr3_nt: TGTGCCAGCAGCTCGATCCGAAATTCACCCCTCCACTTT
cdr3_aa: CASSSIRNSPLHF

j_call: TRBJ2-7
v_call: TRBV6-1
d_call: TRBD1
clone_size: many
cdr3_nt: TGTGCCAGCAAAACCGGGACAGGGGATAACGAGCAGTACTTC
cdr3_aa: CASKTGTGDNEQYF

j_call: TRBJ2-7
v_call: TRBV6-2/TRBV6-3
d_call: TRBD1
clone_size: many
cdr3_nt: TGTGCCAGCAGTTACTTTGGACAGGGGGATCAGTACTTC
cdr3_aa: CASSYFGQGDQYF

j_call: TRBJ2-5
v_call: TRBV30
d_call: TRBD2
clone_size: many
cdr3_nt: TGTGCCTTCGGGACTAGCGGTGGGGAGACCCAGTACTTC
cdr3_aa: CAFGTSGGETQYF

j_call: TRBJ1-5
v_call: TRBV28
d_call: TRBD1
clone_size: many
cdr3_nt: TGTGCCAGCAGCCGGACAGGACTCAAGAATCAGCCCCAGCATTTT
cdr3_aa: CASSRTGLKNQPQHF

j_call: TRBJ2-3
v_call: TRBV6-6
d_call: TRBD1
clone_size: many
cdr3_nt: TGTGCCAGCAGTTACTCGGGACAGGGGCGACTGGATACGCAGTATTTT
cdr3_aa: CASSYSGQGRLDTQYF

j_call: TRBJ2-6
v_call: TRBV15
d_call: -
clone_size: -
cdr3_nt: TGTGCCACCACTGAACCCGGGGCCAACGTCCTGACTTTC
cdr3_aa: CATTEPGANVLTF

j_call: TRBJ1-5
v_call: TRBV7-2
d_call: -
clone_size: many
cdr3_nt: TGTGCCAGCAGGTTAACCCAGGGTAATCAGCCCCAGCATTTT
cdr3_aa: CASRLTQGNQPQHF

j_call: TRBJ2-7
v_call: TRBV28
d_call: TRBD2
clone_size: many
cdr3_nt: TGTGCCAGCAGTCGAGCGGGGTCCTACGAGCAGTACTTC
cdr3_aa: CASSRAGSYEQYF

j_call: TRBJ1-2
v_call: TRBV6-5
d_call: TRBD1
clone_size: -
cdr3_nt: TGTGCCAGCAGTTACCGGCAGGACAGGGTCGTCGGCTACACCTTC
cdr3_aa: CASSYRQDRVVGYTF

j_call: TRBJ1-5
v_call: TRBV6-1
d_call: TRBD1
clone_size: many
cdr3_nt: TGTGCCAACGACAGGGGTGAGGATCAGCCCCAGCATTTT
cdr3_aa: CANDRGEDQPQHF

j_call: TRBJ2-7
v_call: TRBV2
d_call: TRBD2
clone_size: many
cdr3_nt: TGTGCCAGCAGTGGAGGACTAGCGGGGGGCTACGAGCAGTACTTC
cdr3_aa: CASSGGLAGGYEQYF

j_call: TRBJ2-5
v_call: TRBV20-1
d_call: TRBD2
clone_size: -
cdr3_nt: TGCGGTGCTACCTTCCCGAGCGGGGGGCCAGAGACCCAGCACTTC
cdr3_aa: CGATFPSGGPETQHF

j_call: TRBJ1-6
v_call: TRBV18
d_call: -
clone_size: few
cdr3_nt: TGTGCCAGCTCGCCGAAGAGGAATTCACCCCTCCACTTT
cdr3_aa: CASSPKRNSPLHF

j_call: TRBJ2-3
v_call: TRBV6-2/TRBV6-3
d_call: TRBD2
clone_size: many
cdr3_nt: TGTGCCAGCAGTTCCTTGGTAGCGGGGTTCACAGATACGCAGTATTTT
cdr3_aa: CASSSLVAGFTDTQYF

j_call: TRBJ1-2
v_call: TRBV9
d_call: TRBD1
clone_size: few
cdr3_nt: TGTGCCAGCAGCGGCCGGGACAGGGCAAGCCTTAACTATGGCTACACCTTC
cdr3_aa: CASSGRDRASLNYGYTF

j_call: TRBJ1-2
v_call: TRBV20-1
d_call: -
clone_size: -
cdr3_nt: TGCAGTGCTAGACCCGATGACTATGGCTACACCTTC
cdr3_aa: CSARPDDYGYTF

j_call: TRBJ2-3
v_call: TRBV6-4
d_call: TRBD2
clone_size: many
cdr3_nt: TGTGCCAGCAGTGAAAGCGGGGGGGCTGCAGATACGCAGTATTTT
cdr3_aa: CASSESGGAADTQYF

j_call: TRBJ2-1
v_call: TRBV12-3/TRBV12-4
d_call: TRBD1
clone_size: many
cdr3_nt: TGTGCCAGCAGTTCCTGGGACAGTAACAACAATGAGCAGTTCTTC
cdr3_aa: CASSSWDSNNNEQFF

j_call: TRBJ2-7
v_call: TRBV7-8
d_call: TRBD2
clone_size: many
cdr3_nt: TGTGCCAGCAGCTTGCGGCCTAGCGGGTACGAGCAGTACTTC
cdr3_aa: CASSLRPSGYEQYF

j_call: TRBJ1-1
v_call: TRBV2
d_call: -
clone_size: many
cdr3_nt: TGTGCCAGCAGTGAATACACAGGGCTTACTGAAGCTTTCTTT
cdr3_aa: CASSEYTGLTEAFF

j_call: TRBJ2-7
v_call: TRBV27
d_call: -
clone_size: -
cdr3_nt: TGTGCCAGCAGTTTTAAGGGTGGGGGCTCCTACGAGCAGTACTTC
cdr3_aa: CASSFKGGGSYEQYF

j_call: TRBJ2-1
v_call: TRBV7-3
d_call: TRBD2
clone_size: many
cdr3_nt: TGTGCCAGCAGCCGACGCGGGATAGCGGGGGGGCGCAATGAGCAGTTCTTC
cdr3_aa: CASSRRGIAGGRNEQFF

j_call: TRBJ2-2
v_call: TRBV5-5
d_call: -
clone_size: many
cdr3_nt: TGTGCCAGCAGCTTGCGTCCCATGGACGGGGAGCTGTTTTTT
cdr3_aa: CASSLRPMDGELFF

j_call: TRBJ2-3
v_call: TRBV11-2
d_call: -
clone_size: few
cdr3_nt: TGTGCCAGCAGCTTCGAAGGGAGAGATACGCAGTATTTT
cdr3_aa: CASSFEGRDTQYF

j_call: TRBJ2-3
v_call: TRBV2
d_call: -
clone_size: many
cdr3_nt: TGTGCCACAGAGAGGGGGGGGAGCACAGATACGCAGTATTTT
cdr3_aa: CATERGGSTDTQYF

j_call: TRBJ1-1
v_call: TRBV7-8
d_call: -
clone_size: many
cdr3_nt: TGTGCCAGCAGCTTAGAAGTTAATGTGAACACTGAAGCTTTCTTT
cdr3_aa: CASSLEVNVNTEAFF

j_call: TRBJ2-3
v_call: TRBV24-1
d_call: TRBD1
clone_size: many
cdr3_nt: TGTGCCACCAGTGAGGCGAGACAGGGCTTAGGATCCACAGATACGCAGTATTTT
cdr3_aa: CATSEARQGLGSTDTQYF

j_call: TRBJ2-5
v_call: TRBV5-1
d_call: -
clone_size: many
cdr3_nt: TGCGCCAGCAGCCCCGACGGCCAAGAGACCCAGTACTTC
cdr3_aa: CASSPDGQETQYF

j_call: TRBJ2-2
v_call: TRBV7-3
d_call: -
clone_size: many
cdr3_nt: TGTGCCAGCAGCTTCTCCAGGGATAACACCGGGGAGCTGTTTTTT
cdr3_aa: CASSFSRDNTGELFF

j_call: TRBJ2-7
v_call: TRBV5-5
d_call: TRBD1
clone_size: -
cdr3_nt: TGTGCCAGCAGCTTATCCGGGACAGCGTCCTACGAGCAGTACTTC
cdr3_aa: CASSLSGTASYEQYF

j_call: TRBJ1-1
v_call: TRBV12-3/TRBV12-4
d_call: -
clone_size: many
cdr3_nt: TGTGCCAGCACCTGGGGCATTTTCACTGAAGCTTTCTTT
cdr3_aa: CASTWGIFTEAFF

j_call: TRBJ2-3
v_call: TRBV3-1
d_call: TRBD2
clone_size: many
cdr3_nt: TGTGCCAGCTGGAGGCGGGGGACAGATACGCAGTATTTT
cdr3_aa: CASWRRGTDTQYF

j_call: TRBJ2-1
v_call: TRBV7-8
d_call: -
clone_size: many
cdr3_nt: TGTGCCAGCAGCCCTGGGCAGCGGGCCTACAATGAGCAGTTCTTC
cdr3_aa: CASSPGQRAYNEQFF

j_call: TRBJ2-5
v_call: TRBV5-4
d_call: TRBD2
clone_size: -
cdr3_nt: TGTGCCAGCAGCTCCACAGCGGGGGGGCCGCTAAGTGTCGAGACCCAGTACTTC
cdr3_aa: CASSSTAGGPLSVETQYF

j_call: TRBJ1-1
v_call: TRBV27
d_call: -
clone_size: many
cdr3_nt: TGTGCCAGCAGACGGGTAACAGGGCCTAACACTGAAGCTTTCTTT
cdr3_aa: CASRRVTGPNTEAFF

j_call: TRBJ1-2
v_call: TRBV7-2
d_call: -
clone_size: -
cdr3_nt: TGTGCCAGCAGCTCCCGGCAAACAGTTTATGGCTACACCTTC
cdr3_aa: CASSSRQTVYGYTF

j_call: TRBJ2-5
v_call: TRBV7-2
d_call: TRBD1
clone_size: -
cdr3_nt: TGTGCCAGCAGCTCGCGGGGACAGGGGTACCAAGGGACCCAGTACTTC
cdr3_aa: CASSSRGQGYQGTQYF

j_call: TRBJ1-5
v_call: TRBV6-5
d_call: TRBD1
clone_size: many
cdr3_nt: TGTGCCAGCAGTTACGCCACCGGGACAGGGTATAGTCAGCCCCAGCATTTT
cdr3_aa: CASSYATGTGYSQPQHF

j_call: TRBJ1-2
v_call: TRBV15
d_call: TRBD1
clone_size: many
cdr3_nt: TGTGCCACCAGCAGAGATTACTGGGACAGGGATGGCTACACCTTC
cdr3_aa: CATSRDYWDRDGYTF

j_call: TRBJ2-7
v_call: TRBV20-1
d_call: TRBD1
clone_size: many
cdr3_nt: TGCAGTGCCAGGGGACAGGAGACCTCCTACGAGCAGTACTTC
cdr3_aa: CSARGQETSYEQYF

j_call: TRBJ2-5
v_call: TRBV2
d_call: TRBD1
clone_size: few
cdr3_nt: TGTGCCAGCCGGACAGGGTTGGAGACCCAGTACTTC
cdr3_aa: CASRTGLETQYF

j_call: TRBJ1-5
v_call: TRBV27
d_call: -
clone_size: -
cdr3_nt: TGTGCCAGCAGTTTATCAGGGAATAGCAATCAGCCCCAGCATTTT
cdr3_aa: CASSLSGNSNQPQHF

j_call: TRBJ1-2
v_call: TRBV28
d_call: TRBD1
clone_size: -
cdr3_nt: TGTGCCAGCAGGTCACGGACAGGGACCAACTATGGCTACACCTTC
cdr3_aa: CASRSRTGTNYGYTF

j_call: TRBJ1-5
v_call: TRBV18
d_call: -
clone_size: many
cdr3_nt: TGTGCCAGCTCCAAAGCCACGGACAAAAATCAGCCCCAGCATTTT
cdr3_aa: CASSKATDKNQPQHF

j_call: TRBJ1-6
v_call: TRBV5-5
d_call: TRBD1
clone_size: -
cdr3_nt: TGTGCCAGCAGCCCGGAGGGACAGGGCTTTTCACCCCTCCACTTT
cdr3_aa: CASSPEGQGFSPLHF

j_call: TRBJ1-1
v_call: TRBV20-1
d_call: TRBD1
clone_size: many
cdr3_nt: TGCAGTGCTAAGACAGGGGGGAACACTGAAGCTTTCTTT
cdr3_aa: CSAKTGGNTEAFF

j_call: TRBJ2-2
v_call: TRBV2
d_call: -
clone_size: -
cdr3_nt: TGTTCCGTCCGCAAGTCCGGAACCGGGGAGCTGTTTTTT
cdr3_aa: CSVRKSGTGELFF